The source of this T cell receptor beta chain is a study of cytomegalovirus exposure and HLA in healthy donors. V dropped 8 bases and J dropped 3 bases, with 11 bases sitting between them. There are 12 residues in the CDR3. Germline assignment: CDR1 SNHLY and CDR2 FYNNEI. Researchers ran the PCR with 60 Vbeta and 13 Jbeta primers. Generated by immunoSEQ multiplex PCR, the TCRdb table keeps only in-frame clones and is missing some. The profile shows 90,000 or so clones, 65% to 80% of them singletons. This cohort consisted of healthy bone marrow donors. The clonotype originates from a woman aged 18 to 35 in good health and CMV-seropositive. The sequenced sample consisted of PBMCs. The chain is built from TRBV2 and TRBJ2-7; possibly TRBD1 for D (6 bases). The CDR3: CASRVDSYEQYF. The CDR3 region has the DNA TGTGCCAGCCGCGTGGACAGCTACGAGCAGTACTTC.